The 20 T cell receptor beta chains below all came from one sample that was sequenced in a study of blood T cell repertoires in COVID-19. The protocol was immunoSEQ multiplex PCR, while the TCRdb copy is restricted to in-frame clones and leaves out a portion. The sample lists some 120,000 clones; 85% to 90% were seen once. What was sequenced was peripheral blood. The receptors were sampled from a man in his sixties or seventies with active or convalescent COVID-19.

This clone was recorded a few times. V gene TRBV28 combines with J gene TRBJ1-5; the D is unclear. Germline assignment: CDR1 MDHEN and CDR2 SYDVKM. The CDR3 has 14 amino acids. Trimming shortened V by 7 bases and J by 0 bases, and 10 bases separated the two germline ends. The CDR3 sequence: CASNVGYSNQPQHF. In DNA, the CDR3 is TGTGCCAGCAACGTCGGGTATAGCAATCAGCCCCAGCATTTT.

The V gene is TRBV7-9, the J gene TRBJ1-1, with D unresolved. This CDR3 is 14 amino acids long. The V end was cut by 3 bases, the J end by 1 base, with 9 bases between. Germline-derived CDR1 and CDR2 are SEHNR and FQNEAQ (reference sequence). In DNA form, the CDR3 reads TGTGCCAGCAGCTTCACGGAGAGGAACACTGAAGCTTTCTTT. Its translation is CASSFTERNTEAFF.

This clone was seen just once. The rearrangement uses TRBV7-9 and TRBJ2-1, with D possibly being TRBD1 (6 bases). CDR1 is SEHNR and CDR2 is FQNEAQ in the germline V gene (reference sequence). The CDR3 is 14 residues long. The V end lost 5 bases, the J end lost 7 bases, and 15 bases lay between the germline ends. The CDR3 region has the DNA TGTGCCAGCAGCCCCGCGACAGGCCTTAATGAGCAGTTCTTC. This sequence encodes CASSPATGLNEQFF.

V is TRBV5-1 and J is TRBJ1-4; weak D call: TRBD1 (5 bases). This CDR3 comprises 15 residues. Germline V gene lookup returns CDR1 SGHRS and CDR2 YFSETQ. V was cut by 4 bases and J by 6 bases, with 16 bases left in between. In DNA, the CDR3 is TGCGCCAGCAGCCGGGCGGGGCAGGGTGATGAAAAACTGTTTTTT. It encodes CASSRAGQGDEKLFF.

This rearrangement joins TRBV5-5 to TRBJ1-5, with D perhaps matching TRBD1 (5 bases). This CDR3 has 16 residues. Germline V gene data show CDR1 as SGHKS and CDR2 as YYEKEE (reference sequence). Trimming shortened V by 0 bases and J by 3 bases, and 13 bases separated the two germline ends. This CDR3 reads CASSLAGRGDNQPQHF. In DNA, the CDR3 is TGTGCCAGCAGCTTGGCGGGGAGGGGAGACAATCAGCCCCAGCATTTT.

This sequence joins TRBV28 and TRBJ1-2; the D is unclear. The germline V gene has CDR1 MDHEN and CDR2 SYDVKM. Trimming took off 3 bases at V and 3 bases at J, with 5 bases between the two ends. The CDR3 runs to 12 residues. The CDR3 DNA reads as TGTGCCAGCAGTTTGGGAGACTATGGCTACACCTTC. Translating it yields CASSLGDYGYTF.

The J gene is TRBJ2-7, the V gene TRBV5-1; D is ambiguous. The germline CDR1 and CDR2 sequences are SGHRS and YFSETQ. V was cut by 4 bases and J by 1 base, with 6 bases left in between. This CDR3 region has 12 residues. In nucleotides, the CDR3 is TGCGCCAGCAGCGCTACTTCCTACGAGCAGTACTTC. Protein: CASSATSYEQYF.

The rearrangement links TRBV5-5 to TRBJ1-5; 9 nucleotides align to TRBD1. This CDR3 region has 15 residues. Looked up from germline, CDR1 is SGHKS and CDR2 is YYEKEE (reference sequence). V shed 1 base and J 4 bases; nucleotides not matched to a gene: 3. The DNA of the CDR3 is TGTGCCAGCAGCTTGCCGGGGACAGGGAATCAGCCCCAGCATTTT. It yields the protein CASSLPGTGNQPQHF.

This chain uses TRBV11-3 with TRBJ2-3; D unclear. With 5 bases removed from V and 2 bases from J, the gap between germline ends came to 11 bases. Germline CDR1 and CDR2: SGHNT and YENEEA. The CDR3 runs to 14 residues. CDR3 DNA sequence: TGTGCCAGCAGCCCAAGCGTTAACACAGATACGCAGTATTTT. Protein product: CASSPSVNTDTQYF.

A few counts support this clone. The chain employs TRBV6-4 and TRBJ1-1, with TRBD1 identical over 7 bases. CDR3 length equals 13 residues. Germline trimming cut 3 bases from V and 4 bases from J; bases unmatched to any gene: 2. Germline V gives CDR1 MRHNA, CDR2 SNTAGT. CDR3 residues: CASSEGDSTEAFF. The CDR3 DNA sequence: TGTGCCAGCAGTGAAGGGGACAGCACTGAAGCTTTCTTT.

This chain's CDR3 is CASIRANYGYTF. The DNA of the CDR3 is TGCGCCAGCATACGGGCTAACTATGGCTACACCTTC. This chain uses TRBV10-1 with TRBJ1-2, with unresolved D. The CDR3 contains 12 residues. V shed 7 bases and J shed 0 bases, with 6 bases lying between them. Germline V lookup: CDR1 WNHNN, CDR2 SYGVQD (reference sequence).

On this clone itself: At one of its ends the junction is not consistent with the germline gene, which may arise from a read error. The chain couples TRBV28 to TRBJ1-4, with D perhaps TRBD1 (6 bases). CDR1 is MDHEN and CDR2 is SYDVKM in the germline V gene. The CDR3 has 12 residues. The CDR3 loop is CASSPRAGATSF. In DNA, the CDR3 is TGTGCCAGCAGTCCCAGGGCAGGGGCAACTTCCTTT.

The chain recombines TRBV9 with TRBJ1-2, with 12 bases lining up with TRBD1. CDR1 is SGDLS and CDR2 is YYNGEE in the germline V gene. The V segment lost 0 bases and the J segment 0 bases; nucleotides outside the gene matches: 3. There are 17 residues in the CDR3. The CDR3 region is CASSVGGQGASNYGYTF. DNA of the CDR3: TGTGCCAGCAGCGTAGGGGGACAGGGGGCTTCTAACTATGGCTACACCTTC.

This rearrangement joins TRBV18 to TRBJ2-7; 9 bases line up with TRBD1. With V trimmed by 8 bases and J by 5 bases, 7 bases remained unmatched. The CDR3 length is 13 residues. Germline loops: CDR1 KGHSH, CDR2 LQKENI. The CDR3 DNA is TGTGCCAGCGCCGGGACAGGGCGCCACGAGCAGTACTTC. Translated: CASAGTGRHEQYF.

V is TRBV5-1 and J is TRBJ1-2, with a possible D match to TRBD1 (5 bases). In germline, CDR1 is SGHRS, CDR2 YFSETQ. This CDR3 spans 13 amino acids. V dropped 2 bases and J dropped 5 bases, with 10 bases sitting between them. The CDR3 loop is CASSFQGEYGYTF. CDR3 DNA sequence: TGCGCCAGCAGCTTTCAAGGGGAATATGGCTACACCTTC.

The chain employs TRBV7-5 and TRBJ1-4; the table's D call, TRBD1, was not checked against the DNA. TRBV7-5 constitutes a pseudogene. This CDR3 has 15 amino acids. This chain's CDR3 is CARSFQGGRGEKLFF. CDR3 nucleotides: TGTGCCAGAAGCTTCCAGGGGGGCAGGGGCGAAAAACTGTTTTTT.

V usage is TRBV11-3 and J usage is TRBJ2-1; possibly TRBD2 for D (5 bases). Germline lookup yields CDR1 SGHNT and CDR2 YENEEA. The V end lost 2 bases, the J end lost 10 bases, and 12 bases lay between the germline ends. The CDR3 is 13 amino acids. The DNA of the CDR3 is TGTGCCAGCAGCTTATCTCGGGAAGAAGAGCAGTTCTTC. Translating gives CASSLSREEEQFF.

Only one count was recorded for this clone. V usage is TRBV19 and J usage is TRBJ1-1; D not certain. This CDR3 contains 14 residues. Looked up from germline, CDR1 is LNHDA and CDR2 is SQIVND (reference sequence). The V end was cut by 7 bases, the J end by 1 base, with 13 bases between. The CDR3 is CASNKRDWNTEAFF. CDR3 DNA: TGTGCCAGTAATAAACGGGATTGGAACACTGAAGCTTTCTTT.

The chain recombines TRBV27 with TRBJ1-4; 8 positions agree with TRBD1. CDR1 and CDR2 from the germline V gene are MNHEY and SMNVEV (reference sequence). V lost 6 bases, J lost 8 bases, and 8 bases stayed unmatched. The CDR3 spans 14 residues. CDR3 sequence (DNA): TGTGCCAGCAGCTTGGACAGGGATAACGAAAAACTGTTTTTT. It encodes CASSLDRDNEKLFF.

This chain connects TRBV4-2 to TRBJ2-4; TRBD1 matches 8 bases. Germline CDR1 LGHNA, CDR2 YNFKEQ. V lost 4 bases, J lost 8 bases, and 7 bases stayed unmatched. The length of the CDR3 is 14 residues. Here the CDR3 reads CASSPRTGFDIQYF. The CDR3 bases are TGTGCCAGCAGCCCTCGGACAGGGTTTGACATTCAGTACTTC.